This T cell receptor (beta chain) was found in a study of T cells expressing NK-cell markers. On the study more broadly: Cells sorted as CD3+CD56+NKG2C+, CD3+CD56+NKG2C- and CD3+CD56-NKG2C+ T cells supplied the TCR beta repertoires. Overall study results and limits: Specificity for HCMV among expanded NKG2C+ T cell clones was not established.

On this clonotype itself: Antigen unknown.

In germline, CDR1 is DFQATT, CDR2 SNEGSKA (reference sequence). This CDR3 is 15 amino acids long. As the method of synthesis, 5'RACE template switching with UMIs yielded TCR beta cDNA. TCRdb re-called the 5' RACE reads; every CDR3 protein appears as one record, without DNA. The sample has over 150,000 distinct CDR3 sequences. The receptor comes from a man between 18 and 69 years old in good health. The chain is built from TRBV20-1 and TRBJ1-2. Sample: blood T cells: a sorted CD56 or NKG2C T cell subset, CD4+ or CD8+ T cells, or bulk PBMC T cells (not recorded which). The CDR3: CSARREPLQAYGYTF.